The 30 T cell receptor beta chains reported below all come from one sample, sequenced in a study of cytomegalovirus exposure and HLA in healthy donors. The PCR ran on 60 Vbeta and 13 Jbeta primers. The table came from immunoSEQ multiplex PCR; TCRdb's copy has only in-frame clones and leaves some out. The data contain about 230,000 clones, around 80% of them singletons. Specimen: PBMCs. All receptors derive from a boy aged 5-17 years in good health and CMV-seronegative.

CDR3 sequence: CASSLVEGHRTEAFF. DNA of the CDR3: TGTGCCAGCAGCTTAGTTGAGGGACACCGCACTGAAGCTTTCTTT. The genes are TRBV11-3 and TRBJ1-1, with D possibly matching TRBD1 (6 bases). Trimming stripped 1 base from V and 4 bases from J, with 13 bases between. CDR1 and CDR2 (germline): SGHNT, YENEEA. This CDR3 has 15 residues.

The chain has TRBV13 and TRBJ2-3, with D perhaps matching TRBD1 (6 bases). The V gene lost 5 bases and the J gene lost 1 base, with 16 bases spanning the gap. Germline-derived CDR1 and CDR2 are PRHDT and FYEKMQ (reference sequence). The CDR3 sequence is 16 residues long. The CDR3 loop is CASSKGVVGGTDTQYF. In nucleotides, the CDR3 is TGTGCCAGCAGCAAGGGGGTCGTTGGAGGCACAGATACGCAGTATTTT.

The J gene is TRBJ1-2, the V gene TRBV29-1, with D perhaps TRBD1 (6 bases). The CDR3 loop spans 12 amino acids. Germline CDR1 reads SQVTM; CDR2 reads ANQGSEA. Trimming removed 7 bases at V and 1 base at J, with 10 bases between. CDR3 coding DNA: TGCAGCGCAACGGACAGTAACTATGGCTACACCTTC. Protein sequence: CSATDSNYGYTF. Supplemented by reference TRBV29-1 and TRBJ1-2, the full variable domain reads SAVISQKPSRDICQRGTSLTIQCQVDSQVTMMFWYRQQPGQSLTLIATANQGSEATYESGFVIDKFPISRPNLTFSTLTVSNMSPEDSSIYLCSATDSNYGYTFGSGTRLTVV.

The chain links TRBV27 to TRBJ2-7; TRBD1 matches 10 bases. V lost 7 bases, J lost 6 bases, and 6 bases stayed unmatched. Germline V CDR1 and CDR2: MNHEY, SMNVEV (reference sequence). CDR3 length: 13 amino acids. For the CDR3, the DNA is TGTGCCAGCAACGGGACAGGGGCAGTCGAGCAGTACTTC. It translates to CASNGTGAVEQYF.

The chain combines TRBV6-1 with TRBJ1-2; 8 bases fit TRBD1. Germline CDR1 reads MNHNS; CDR2 reads SASEGT. The CDR3 has 12 amino acids. V lost 6 bases to trimming and J lost 8 bases; unmatched junction nucleotides: 5. This chain's CDR3 is CASREDRDGYTF. The CDR3, as DNA: TGTGCCAGCAGGGAGGACAGGGACGGCTACACCTTC.

This clone was seen once. The rearrangement uses TRBV5-6 and TRBJ2-1; 8 positions agree with TRBD2. CDR1 and CDR2 (germline): SGHDT, YYEEEE. This CDR3 is 15 amino acids long. The J segment lost 6 bases and the V segment lost 6 bases, leaving 11 bases of the junction unmatched. The chain's CDR3 is CASNQKAGAGNEQFF. The CDR3 DNA sequence: TGTGCCAGCAACCAAAAAGCGGGAGCAGGCAATGAGCAGTTCTTC.

J is TRBJ1-3 and V is TRBV18, with D perhaps matching TRBD1 (5 bases). V dropped 3 bases and J dropped 3 bases, with 15 bases sitting between them. This CDR3 contains 16 residues. Germline CDR1 is KGHSH and CDR2 is LQKENI. The CDR3 sequence is CASSPPGGGYGNTIYF. The DNA for the CDR3 is TGTGCCAGCTCACCCCCCGGGGGAGGATATGGAAACACCATATATTTT.

This clone was seen repeatedly, ten times or more. The V gene is TRBV4-1, the J gene TRBJ1-1; no clear D. Germline lookup yields CDR1 MGHRA and CDR2 YSYEKL. Trimming cost V 1 base and J 0 bases, with 15 bases left between them. The CDR3 runs 17 residues. CDR3 nucleotides: TGCGCCAGCAGCCAAGTAGACCTAGGCTTCGTGAACACTGAAGCTTTCTTT. This gives the protein CASSQVDLGFVNTEAFF.

The chain has TRBV5-6 and TRBJ1-1; D unresolved. Germline lookup yields CDR1 SGHDT and CDR2 YYEEEE. The CDR3 extends over 15 amino acids. V was clipped by 0 bases and J by 1 base, with 10 bases between them. The CDR3 nucleotides are TGTGCCAGCAGCTTGGAACCAGGCTCGAACACTGAAGCTTTCTTT. Amino acid sequence: CASSLEPGSNTEAFF.

The chain couples TRBV11-3 to TRBJ1-1; D ambiguous. CDR3 length: 13 amino acids. Trimming took off 5 bases at V and 1 base at J, with 8 bases between the two ends. From germline, CDR1 is SGHNT and CDR2 YENEEA. The CDR3 spells CASSLSENTEAFF. The CDR3, as DNA: TGTGCCAGCAGCCTCAGTGAGAACACTGAAGCTTTCTTT.

This clone was observed a handful of times. J is TRBJ2-1 and V is TRBV6-1; perhaps TRBD1 as D (5 bases). Germline V gene lookup returns CDR1 MNHNS and CDR2 SASEGT. CDR3 length equals 14 residues. V shed 8 bases and J shed 5 bases, with 16 bases lying between them. For the CDR3, the DNA is TGTGCCAGCGGGTCCGGGCGACAGAACAATGAGCAGTTCTTC. This translates into CASGSGRQNNEQFF.

The genes are TRBV4-1 and TRBJ2-4; D is ambiguous. V was trimmed by 1 base and J by 1 base, leaving 17 bases between them. CDR1 is MGHRA, CDR2 YSYEKL, per germline. The CDR3 spans 18 residues. The CDR3 nucleotides read TGCGCCAGCAGCCAAGCCAACGTTAGAATGGTTGCCAAAAACATTCAGTACTTC. It yields the protein CASSQANVRMVAKNIQYF.

V is TRBV2 and J is TRBJ2-7; TRBD1 agrees at 10 bases. The CDR3 extends over 19 amino acids. V shed 6 bases and J 2 bases; nucleotides not matched to a gene: 19. Germline values: CDR1 SNHLY, CDR2 FYNNEI. In DNA form, the CDR3 reads TGTGCCAGCAGACTACTACCGGGACAGGGGTATTCGGAAACCTACGAGCAGTACTTC. Translated: CASRLLPGQGYSETYEQYF.

This rearrangement joins TRBV5-1 to TRBJ1-1; TRBD1 is a possible D gene (5 bases). The V gene lost 5 bases and the J gene lost 5 bases, with 13 bases spanning the gap. This CDR3 region has 13 residues. The germline CDR1 and CDR2 sequences are SGHRS and YFSETQ. The chain's CDR3 is CASSPQGGTEAFF. DNA of the CDR3: TGCGCCAGCAGTCCCCAGGGAGGGACTGAAGCTTTCTTT.

This chain uses TRBV29-1 with TRBJ1-5, with D perhaps matching TRBD1 (6 bases). V was cut by 7 bases and J by 7 bases, with 17 bases left in between. The CDR3 covers 13 residues. Germline lookup yields CDR1 SQVTM and CDR2 ANQGSEA. Written as DNA, the CDR3 is TGCAGCGCCGCCGAGGGGGGGAACCAGCCCCAGCATTTT. Its protein is CSAAEGGNQPQHF. Using reference TRBV29-1 and TRBJ1-5 for the parts outside the CDR3, the full variable domain is SAVISQKPSRDICQRGTSLTIQCQVDSQVTMMFWYRQQPGQSLTLIATANQGSEATYESGFVIDKFPISRPNLTFSTLTVSNMSPEDSSIYLCSAAEGGNQPQHFGDGTRLSIL.

V usage is TRBV9 and J usage is TRBJ2-7, with 7 bases lining up with TRBD1. This CDR3 is 14 amino acids long. Germline CDR1 reads SGDLS; CDR2 reads YYNGEE. With V trimmed by 1 base and J by 2 bases, 3 bases remained unmatched. The CDR3 DNA follows: TGTGCCAGCAGCGTATCCGACAGGGCCTACGAGCAGTACTTC. Amino acids: CASSVSDRAYEQYF. Variable domain in full (rest from reference TRBV9 and TRBJ2-7): DSGVTQTPKHLITATGQRVTLRCSPRSGDLSVYWYQQSLDQGLQFLIQYYNGEERAKGNILERFSAQQFPDLHSELNLSSLELGDSALYFCASSVSDRAYEQYFGPGTRLTVT.

In this sample, this clone turned up a few times. The chain employs TRBV10-2 and TRBJ2-1; weak D call: TRBD2 (7 bases). Germline CDR1 is WSHSY and CDR2 is SAAADI. V gave up 8 bases and J gave up 7 bases, with 18 bases separating them. The CDR3 extends over 14 amino acids. CDR3 nucleotides: TGCGCCAGCTTGGGGGGGCGGCTCAGGAATGAGCAGTTCTTC. Its translation: CASLGGRLRNEQFF.

This clone has just a few counts. The V and J genes are TRBV7-7 and TRBJ1-1, with a weak D call TRBD1 (5 bases). CDR3 length equals 13 residues. Germline V gene lookup returns CDR1 SSHAT and CDR2 FNYEAQ (reference sequence). This CDR3 is CAPLQESDTEAFF. CDR3 nucleotides: TGTGCTCCCCTACAGGAGTCGGACACTGAAGCTTTCTTT. Full variable domain (rest looked up from reference TRBV7-7 and TRBJ1-1): GAGVSQSPRYKVTKRGQDVTLRCDPISSHATLYWYQQALGQGPEFLTYFNYEAQPDKSGLPSDRFSAERPEGSISTLTIQRTEQRDSAMYRCAPLQESDTEAFFGQGTRLTVV.

This clone has a single count. V gene TRBV27 combines with J gene TRBJ2-2; TRBD1 matches at 10 bases. Germline V gives CDR1 MNHEY, CDR2 SMNVEV (reference sequence). The ends lost 2 bases at V and 8 bases at J; junction bases unmatched: 11. The CDR3 extends over 17 amino acids. In nucleotides, the CDR3 is TGTGCCAGCAGTTTACTGGGGGGACAGGGGTTCTCGGGGGAGCTGTTTTTT. As protein: CASSLLGGQGFSGELFF.

Concerning this clone: Other DNA sequences in the sample encode the same CDR3. The chain carries TRBV9 and TRBJ1-2; 8 bases align to TRBD1. V was clipped by 0 bases and J by 4 bases; unmatched bases: 2. The CDR3 contains 14 residues. CDR1 SGDLS and CDR2 YYNGEE come from the germline V gene. The CDR3 sequence: CASSVGQGAYGYTF. Here the CDR3 DNA reads TGTGCCAGCAGCGTAGGGCAGGGGGCCTATGGCTACACCTTC.

V is TRBV30 and J is TRBJ2-2; 14 bases map to TRBD2. V lost 3 bases, J lost 10 bases, and 4 bases stayed unmatched. The CDR3 is 14 residues long. Germline values: CDR1 GTSNPN, CDR2 SVGIG (reference sequence). CDR3 in DNA: TGTGCCTGGAGGGGACTAGCGGGAGCCGTGGAGCTGTTTTTT. Protein product: CAWRGLAGAVELFF.

This chain joins TRBV7-9 and TRBJ1-2; maybe TRBD1 (6 bases). V was cut by 5 bases and J by 7 bases, with 17 bases left in between. CDR1 is SEHNR and CDR2 is FQNEAQ in the germline V gene (reference sequence). The CDR3 loop spans 14 amino acids. The chain's CDR3 is CASSPGVVVAGYTF. The CDR3 DNA is TGTGCCAGCAGCCCAGGGGTGGTAGTTGCTGGCTACACCTTC.

The chain employs TRBV1 and TRBJ1-2. TRBV1 is listed as a pseudogene. This CDR3 comprises 14 residues. Here the CDR3 reads CTSSLTFSGDGYTF. The CDR3 DNA reads as TGCACCAGCAGCCTAACCTTCAGCGGGGATGGCTACACCTTC.

The chain uses TRBV6-4 and TRBJ2-6, with D uncertain. V was trimmed by 0 bases and J by 4 bases, leaving 10 bases between them. Looked up from germline, CDR1 is MRHNA and CDR2 is SNTAGT. The CDR3 is 16 amino acids. CDR3 sequence (DNA): TGTGCCAGCAGTGACTCGAGAGGATACGGGGCCAACGTCCTGACTTTC. This codes for CASSDSRGYGANVLTF.

The J gene is TRBJ1-2, the V gene TRBV19, with D perhaps matching TRBD1 (5 bases). The V gene lost 3 bases and the J gene lost 8 bases, with 10 bases spanning the gap. The CDR3 length is 12 residues. Germline V lookup: CDR1 LNHDA, CDR2 SQIVND (reference sequence). The CDR3 DNA is TGTGCCAGTAGTATCAGGGCGGAGGGCTACACCTTC. Encoded protein: CASSIRAEGYTF.

This chain joins TRBV19 and TRBJ1-1, with TRBD1 matching over 7 bases. The CDR3 sequence is 12 residues long. The trim removed 3 bases at V and 7 bases at J, leaving 2 bases unmatched. Germline V lookup: CDR1 LNHDA, CDR2 SQIVND (reference sequence). CDR3: CASSMTGLEAFF. The CDR3 nucleotides are TGTGCCAGTAGTATGACAGGGCTTGAAGCTTTCTTT.

This sequence joins TRBV9 and TRBJ1-1; D not resolved. Germline-derived CDR1 and CDR2 are SGDLS and YYNGEE. This CDR3 contains 14 residues. Trimming shortened V by 0 bases and J by 5 bases, and 11 bases separated the two germline ends. The CDR3 protein is CASSVAQRDTEAFF. In DNA form, the CDR3 reads TGTGCCAGCAGCGTAGCCCAGCGCGATACTGAAGCTTTCTTT.

The table lists this clone with a count of one. The rearrangement links TRBV5-1 to TRBJ2-5; D might be TRBD2 (6 bases). Germline V gene lookup returns CDR1 SGHRS and CDR2 YFSETQ. Trimming removed 4 bases at V and 4 bases at J, with 11 bases between. The CDR3 has 13 amino acids. For the CDR3, the DNA is TGCGCCAGCAGCGATCAGGGAGGAGAGACCCAGTACTTC. This translates into CASSDQGGETQYF.

This clone has a single count. This chain joins TRBV7-9 and TRBJ2-3; 9 bases fit TRBD2. The V segment lost 1 base and the J segment 1 base; nucleotides outside the gene matches: 3. Germline V lookup: CDR1 SEHNR, CDR2 FQNEAQ (reference sequence). This CDR3 is built from 16 residues. Written as DNA, the CDR3 is TGTGCCAGCAGCTTAGTGTCTAGCGGGGGCACAGATACGCAGTATTTT. Protein: CASSLVSSGGTDTQYF. The entire variable domain, with the rest obtained from reference TRBV7-9 and TRBJ2-3, is as follows: DTGVSQNPRHKITKRGQNVTFRCDPISEHNRLYWYRQTLGQGPEFLTYFQNEAQLEKSRLLSDRFSAERPKGSFSTLEIQRTEQGDSAMYLCASSLVSSGGTDTQYFGPGTRLTVL.

The chain carries TRBV5-1 and TRBJ2-1, with D tentatively TRBD2 (5 bases). CDR3 length: 16 residues. CDR1 and CDR2 from the germline V gene are SGHRS and YFSETQ. Trimming removed 1 base from V and 0 bases from J, with 11 bases in between. The CDR3 is CASSLSGRSSYNEQFF. CDR3 nucleotides: TGCGCCAGCAGCTTGAGCGGCAGGAGCTCCTACAATGAGCAGTTCTTC.